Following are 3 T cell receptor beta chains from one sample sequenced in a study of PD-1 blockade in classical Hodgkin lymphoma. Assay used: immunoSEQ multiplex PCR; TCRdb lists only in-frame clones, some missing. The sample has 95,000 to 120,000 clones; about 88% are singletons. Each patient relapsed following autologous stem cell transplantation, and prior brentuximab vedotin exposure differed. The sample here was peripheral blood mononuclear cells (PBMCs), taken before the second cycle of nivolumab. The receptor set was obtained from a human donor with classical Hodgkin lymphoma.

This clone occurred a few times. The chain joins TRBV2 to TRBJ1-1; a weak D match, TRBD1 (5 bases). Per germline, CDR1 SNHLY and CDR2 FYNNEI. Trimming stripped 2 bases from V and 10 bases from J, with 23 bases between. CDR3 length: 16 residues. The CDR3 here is CASSESDDRFTRGAFF. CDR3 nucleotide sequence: TGTGCCAGCAGTGAAAGTGATGACAGATTTACGAGAGGAGCTTTCTTT.

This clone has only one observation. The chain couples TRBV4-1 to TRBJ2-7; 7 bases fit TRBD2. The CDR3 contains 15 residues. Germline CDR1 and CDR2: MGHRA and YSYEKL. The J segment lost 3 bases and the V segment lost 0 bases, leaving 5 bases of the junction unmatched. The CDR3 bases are TGCGCCAGCAGCCAAGAGGGCGGGAGAAACTACGAGCAGTACTTC. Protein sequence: CASSQEGGRNYEQYF.

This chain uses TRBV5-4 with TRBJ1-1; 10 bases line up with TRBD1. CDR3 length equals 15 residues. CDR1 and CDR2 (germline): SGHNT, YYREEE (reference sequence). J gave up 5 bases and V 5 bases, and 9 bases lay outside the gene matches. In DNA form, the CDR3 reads TGTGCCAGCAGTCCCCCGGGACAGGGGATTACTGAAGCTTTCTTT. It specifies CASSPPGQGITEAFF.